Included here is one T cell receptor (beta chain) sequence, with context. The data are from a study of blood T cell repertoires in COVID-19. Study background: Both acute and convalescent COVID-19 samples were obtained from the United States, Italy and Spain. Nucleic acid was either cDNA or gDNA, and it came from T cells, B-cell-depleted T cells, or PBMCs.

The trim removed 0 bases at V and 4 bases at J, leaving 4 bases unmatched. The CDR3 length is 16 residues. Germline V gene sequence: CDR1 KGHSH, CDR2 LQKENI. Authors' methods: Amplifying reference gene primers gave estimates of nucleated cell counts. Generated by immunoSEQ multiplex PCR, the TCRdb table keeps only in-frame clones and is missing some. The DNA gave D and trimming, while V, J and clone size come from that table. Counted here are about 200,000 clones, over 75% occurring once; the ten biggest clones make up approximately 0.5%. The specimen sequenced was peripheral blood. The chain uses TRBV18 and TRBJ2-1, with 9 bases fitting TRBD2. The receptor comes from a man in his fifties with acute or convalescent COVID-19. The CDR3 is CASSPPSGRRYNEQFF. In nucleotides, the CDR3 is TGTGCCAGCTCACCACCGAGCGGGAGGCGTTACAATGAGCAGTTCTTC. The variable domain in full, completed from reference TRBV18 and TRBJ2-1, reads NAGVMQNPRHLVRRRGQEARLRCSPMKGHSHVYWYRQLPEEGLKFMVYLQKENIIDESGMPKERFSAEFPKEGPSILRIQQVVRGDSAAYFCASSPPSGRRYNEQFFGPGTRLTVL.